These 7 T cell receptor beta chains came from one sample sequenced in a study of shared clonotypes between healthy human individuals. Generated by immunoSEQ multiplex PCR, the TCRdb table keeps only in-frame clones and is missing some. Of some 2,500,000 clones in the sample, about 90% were seen once. The sequencing sample was made of naive CD4+ T cells from PBMCs. As for subset: CD45RA+ positively selected. The source is a man aged 18-30 years in good health. Some clones in this sample may be carry-over from other donors' samples.

This chain uses TRBV10-3 with TRBJ1-3; no firm D call. The germline gives CDR1 ENHRY, CDR2 SYGVKD. Trimming cost V 6 bases and J 4 bases, with 7 bases left between them. CDR3 length: 12 residues. CDR3 amino acids: CAIRPGGNTIYF. The CDR3 DNA follows: TGTGCCATCAGGCCTGGGGGAAACACCATATATTTT.

This rearrangement joins TRBV11-3 to TRBJ2-2; D uncertain. The CDR3 runs 14 residues. In germline, CDR1 is SGHNT, CDR2 YENEEA. Trimming took off 5 bases at V and 0 bases at J, with 7 bases between the two ends. CDR3 amino acids: CASSPDPNTGELFF. As DNA, the CDR3 is TGTGCCAGCAGCCCAGACCCGAACACCGGGGAGCTGTTTTTT.

The rearrangement links TRBV30 to TRBJ1-5; 7 nucleotides line up with TRBD1. The CDR3 is made up of 14 amino acids. With V trimmed by 2 bases and J by 9 bases, 10 bases remained unmatched. CDR1 GTSNPN and CDR2 SVGIG come from the germline V gene (reference sequence). The DNA of the CDR3 is TGTGCCTGGAGTAGGGAGGGGGCTTTCCGGCCCCAGCATTTT. Protein product: CAWSREGAFRPQHF.

The CDR3 DNA is TGTGCCAGCAGTACAACCTCTCTAGGGGCTTTCTTT. Its protein product is CASSTTSLGAFF. The V and J genes are TRBV2 and TRBJ1-1, with no clear D. Germline V lookup: CDR1 SNHLY, CDR2 FYNNEI. The ends were cut back, 5 bases at V and 11 bases at J, with 15 bases in the middle. CDR3 length: 12 amino acids.

The chain joins TRBV11-3 to TRBJ2-6, with 7 bases lining up with TRBD1. Germline assignment: CDR1 SGHNT and CDR2 YENEEA. The CDR3 loop spans 15 amino acids. Trimming at V came to 4 bases and at J to 4 bases, leaving 4 bases not matched to a gene. CDR3 nucleotide sequence: TGTGCCAGCAGCTCAAAGGGGGCCGGGGCCAACGTCCTGACTTTC. Its translation is CASSSKGAGANVLTF.

The V call is TRBV6-5, the J call TRBJ1-2, with a possible D match to TRBD1 (6 bases). The CDR3 contains 14 residues. Trimming took 6 bases from V and 2 from J, leaving 13 bases between them. Germline V CDR1 and CDR2: MNHEY, SVGAGI. The CDR3 DNA follows: TGTGCCAGCAGCAACACTCAGGGGAACTATGGCTACACCTTC. Translated: CASSNTQGNYGYTF.

The V gene is TRBV9, the J gene TRBJ2-1; possible D gene TRBD2, 6 bases. The CDR3 is 14 amino acids. Germline values: CDR1 SGDLS, CDR2 YYNGEE. Trimming cost V 4 bases and J 7 bases, with 15 bases left between them. CDR3 region: CASSLTGTENEQFF. DNA for the CDR3: TGTGCCAGCAGCTTAACCGGGACTGAGAATGAGCAGTTCTTC. Variable domain in full (rest from reference TRBV9 and TRBJ2-1): DSGVTQTPKHLITATGQRVTLRCSPRSGDLSVYWYQQSLDQGLQFLIQYYNGEERAKGNILERFSAQQFPDLHSELNLSSLELGDSALYFCASSLTGTENEQFFGPGTRLTVL.